This is a list of T cell receptor beta chains from one sample in a study of cytomegalovirus exposure and HLA in healthy donors. The protocol was immunoSEQ multiplex PCR, while the TCRdb copy is restricted to in-frame clones and leaves out a portion. The table has about 130,000 clones, roughly a tenth seen once; the top ten hold under 6%. Sample: PBMCs. The source is a young woman in good health and CMV-seropositive. Both conserved end residues are part of each CDR3. The D gene is left open where the match is weak. The size of a clone is reported for some rows only, either as once, few or many, or as a class for expanded clones.

TRBJ2-2 | TRBV27 | . | . | TGTGCCAGCAGTTTTACCAGACAGACGAACACCGGGGAGCTGTTTTTT | CASSFTRQTNTGELFF
TRBJ1-1 | TRBV6-1 | few | TRBD1 | TGTGCCAGCAGCGGACAGGAAAACACTGAAGCTTTCTTT | CASSGQENTEAFF
TRBJ2-7 | TRBV5-1 | . | TRBD1 | TGCGCCAGCAGCTTAATGGGACAGAGCACCTACGAGCAGTACTTC | CASSLMGQSTYEQYF
TRBJ2-7 | TRBV7-9 | few | TRBD1 | TGTGCCAGCAGCTTCGACAGGGGGGCCTACGAGCAGTACTTC | CASSFDRGAYEQYF
TRBJ2-5 | TRBV5-5 | . | . | TGTGCCAGCAGCTTGGACGCCGGAGGGTACGAGACCCAGTACTTC | CASSLDAGGYETQYF
TRBJ2-1 | TRBV29-1 | . | . | TGCAGCGTTGAAGGTAGCTCCTACAATGAGCAGTTCTTC | CSVEGSSYNEQFF
TRBJ2-5 | TRBV6-1 | once | TRBD2 | TGTGCCATCGGGACTAGCGGGAGTAGGAAAGAGACCCAGTACTTC | CAIGTSGSRKETQYF
TRBJ2-1 | TRBV29-1 | . | TRBD1 | TGCAGCGCCCGGACAGGGAAGGCTAATGAGCAGTTCTTC | CSARTGKANEQFF
TRBJ1-1 | TRBV27 | few | . | TGTGCCAGCAGTTTAGGGCAGGTCACTGAAGCTTTCTTT | CASSLGQVTEAFF
TRBJ2-3 | TRBV5-4 | few | . | TGTGCCAGCAGCTCCCCCAACACAGATACGCAGTATTTT | CASSSPNTDTQYF
TRBJ2-7 | TRBV30 | . | . | TGTGCCGGGGGGGCGACAGCTTACGAGCAGTACTTC | CAGGATAYEQYF
TRBJ1-1 | TRBV29-1 | few | TRBD1 | TGCAGCGTCCTCCTTGGGGGTCTCTTCGGGACAGGGTCTAACCAGTCTACTGAAGCTTTCTTT | CSVLLGGLFGTGSNQSTEAFF
TRBJ2-7 | TRBV5-4 | . | . | TGTGCCAGCAGCTTACTCGGCGAGCAGTACTTC | CASSLLGEQYF
TRBJ2-2 | TRBV12-5 | . | . | TGTGCTAGTGGTTCGCGGGTCGGGGAGCTGTTTTTT | CASGSRVGELFF
TRBJ2-1 | TRBV7-9 | . | . | TGTGCCAGCAGCTTAGGGGGCGGGACAGATTACAATGAGCAGTTCTTC | CASSLGGGTDYNEQFF
TRBJ2-7 | TRBV20-1 | few | . | TGCAGTGCATTACAGGTCTCCGAGCAGTACTTC | CSALQVSEQYF
TRBJ1-5 | TRBV7-8 | few | . | TGTGCCAGCAGCTTAGCGGGGGGAAGTGCTTATCAGCCCCAGCATTTT | CASSLAGGSAYQPQHF
TRBJ1-4 | TRBV4-2 | few | . | TGTGCCAGCAGCCCACTTGCAACTAATGAAAAACTGTTTTTT | CASSPLATNEKLFF
TRBJ2-1 | TRBV29-1 | . | TRBD2 | TGCAGCGACAGAAGCGGGAGGGGGGGCAATGAGCAGTTCTTC | CSDRSGRGGNEQFF
TRBJ1-2 | TRBV5-6 | . | TRBD1 | TGTGCCAGCAGCTTGTCTGGAGGGGGCGGCTACACCTTC | CASSLSGGGGYTF
TRBJ1-2 | TRBV4-1 | . | . | TGCGCCAGCAGCCCAGCGGTGGGTAACTATGGCTACACCTTC | CASSPAVGNYGYTF
TRBJ2-1 | TRBV29-1 | . | TRBD2 | TGCAGCGTTGACAGCGGGAGGGTGGAAAGTAGGAATGAGCAGTTCTTC | CSVDSGRVESRNEQFF
TRBJ2-3 | TRBV27 | . | TRBD2 | TGTGCCAGCTCCCGACTAGCGGCTAGCACAGATACGCAGTATTTT | CASSRLAASTDTQYF
TRBJ2-3 | TRBV6-1 | . | TRBD2 | TGTGCCAGCAGTATACTAGCGGGGAACACAGATACGCAGTATTTT | CASSILAGNTDTQYF
TRBJ2-3 | TRBV14 | . | TRBD1 | TGTGCCAGCAGCCATGTCAGGGGGCAAACAGATACGCAGTATTTT | CASSHVRGQTDTQYF
TRBJ1-5 | TRBV30 | few | . | TGTGCCTGGGCTTGGGCCTCAAATCAGCCCCAGCATTTT | CAWAWASNQPQHF
TRBJ2-1 | TRBV4-1 | . | . | TGCGCCAGCAGCCAAGATATTTCGACGGGATACGAGCAGTTCTTC | CASSQDISTGYEQFF
TRBJ2-1 | TRBV5-4 | . | TRBD1 | TGTGCCAGCAGCTTCCGGACAGGGAAACAGAATGAGCAGTTCTTC | CASSFRTGKQNEQFF
TRBJ1-4 | TRBV28 | few | . | TGTGCCAGCAGGCGCGGGTCCGGGGCAACTAATGAAAAACTGTTTTTT | CASRRGSGATNEKLFF
TRBJ1-2 | TRBV18 | few | . | TGTGCCAGTCGTAACGAAATGGGGGGAAATGGCTACACCTTC | CASRNEMGGNGYTF
TRBJ1-5 | TRBV2 | few | . | TGTGCCAGCAGTGAACTCTTATCAGGGCCTCAGCCCCAGCATTTT | CASSELLSGPQPQHF
TRBJ2-7 | TRBV6-1 | . | TRBD1 | TGTGCCAGCAGTGAAAGGGCAGGGGGCAATTACGAGCAGTACTTC | CASSERAGGNYEQYF
TRBJ2-7 | TRBV7-3 | few | TRBD1 | TGTGCCAGCAGCCTAGGACAGGGAGTTTCCTACGAGCAGTACTTC | CASSLGQGVSYEQYF
TRBJ2-2 | TRBV29-1 | . | TRBD2 | TGCAGCGTTGGGCGGGAGGGGGAGCTGTTTTTT | CSVGREGELFF
TRBJ2-5 | TRBV28 | . | . | TGTGCCAGCAGTAAACAGGGTCCCAAGTCCCAAGAGACCCAGTACTTC | CASSKQGPKSQETQYF
TRBJ2-5 | TRBV4-2 | . | . | TGTGCCAGCAGCCCCGGGGGAGAGACCCAGTACTTC | CASSPGGETQYF
TRBJ2-7 | TRBV10-3 | few | TRBD1 | TGTGCCATCAGCCTGACAGGGGTCACCTACGAGCAGTACTTC | CAISLTGVTYEQYF
TRBJ2-5 | TRBV11-3 | few | TRBD1 | TGTGCCAGCAGCCCGCGGGACAGGGGGCAGGGGACCCAGTACTTC | CASSPRDRGQGTQYF
TRBJ1-1 | TRBV2 | . | . | TGTGCCAGCTCACACCCCGGGACAAGCACTGAAGCTTTCTTT | CASSHPGTSTEAFF
TRBJ2-7 | TRBV27 | few | . | TGTGCCAGCAGTCCGACCGAGTGGAAACGGGATGAGCAGTACTTC | CASSPTEWKRDEQYF
TRBJ1-1 | TRBV7-9 | . | . | TGTGCCAGCAGGCCTATCTTTCAACAGGGAGAGCCTGAAGCTTTCTTT | CASRPIFQQGEPEAFF
TRBJ1-1 | TRBV9 | . | TRBD1 | TGTGCCAGCAGCACCGACAGGGGACCTGAAGCTTTCTTT | CASSTDRGPEAFF
TRBJ1-2 | TRBV6-6 | . | . | TGTGCCAGCCGCGATACCTCACTCTATGGCTACACCTTC | CASRDTSLYGYTF
TRBJ2-1 | TRBV19 | . | . | TGTGCCAGTAGCATTGGACTGTCAGCCTACAATGAGCAGTTCTTC | CASSIGLSAYNEQFF
TRBJ2-5 | TRBV29-1 | . | TRBD2 | TGCAGCGTTGAAGGAATTATGGGACTAGCGGGAGACGAGACCCAGTACTTC | CSVEGIMGLAGDETQYF
TRBJ1-1 | TRBV5-1 | few | TRBD1 | TGCGCCAGCAGCCCCGGAGGGGGCCAGGAGAACACTGAAGCTTTCTTT | CASSPGGGQENTEAFF
TRBJ1-5 | TRBV6-5 | . | . | TGTGCCAGCAGTGGTTATGGCGGGTCTAATCAGCCCCAGCATTTT | CASSGYGGSNQPQHF
TRBJ1-5 | TRBV18 | . | . | TGTGCCAGCTCACCACGACACCATAGCAATCAGCCCCAGCATTTT | CASSPRHHSNQPQHF
TRBJ2-3 | TRBV19 | few | . | TGTGCCAGTAGTATAGACAAACCGGGAGATACGCAGTATTTT | CASSIDKPGDTQYF
TRBJ2-3 | TRBV21-1 | few | . | TGTGCCAGCAGCAAAGAGGGCGATGGGACTAGCGGGAGCACAGATACGCAGTATTTT | CASSKEGDGTSGSTDTQYF
TRBJ2-7 | TRBV29-1 | . | TRBD1 | TGCAGTGTCCTACAGGGGATCTACGAGCAGTACTTC | CSVLQGIYEQYF
TRBJ2-1 | TRBV5-4 | few | TRBD1 | TGTGCCAGCAGCTGGATGACAGGGGCCACAGAGGAGCAGTTCTTC | CASSWMTGATEEQFF
TRBJ2-7 | TRBV28 | . | TRBD1 | TGTGCCAGCAGCGGCAGGGGGCGCGTGAACGAGCAGTACTTC | CASSGRGRVNEQYF
TRBJ2-1 | TRBV5-1 | . | TRBD2 | TGCGCCAGCAGCTTGGCCACTCTAGCGGGAGTAGGTGAGCAGTTCTTC | CASSLATLAGVGEQFF
TRBJ2-7 | TRBV11-3 | . | TRBD2 | TGTGCCAGCAGCATTGGACTAGCGGCCTCCTACGAGCAGTACTTC | CASSIGLAASYEQYF